The 9 T cell receptor beta chains reported below all come from one sample, sequenced in a study of CD8 T cells in Susac syndrome. With random hexamers, roughly 0.45 to 1 ug RNA was reverse transcribed. TCRdb called the immunoSEQ multiplex PCR reads again in MiXCR, with one record for every CDR3 protein. This table has under 150,000 distinct CDR3 sequences, more than 75% appearing once. Sequenced input: CD8+ T cells from PBMCs. All receptors derive from a human donor with multiple sclerosis.

The chain carries TRBV6-5 and TRBJ1-1; maybe TRBD1 (5 bases). Germline values: CDR1 MNHEY, CDR2 SVGAGI. Trimming removed 8 bases at V and 6 bases at J, with 16 bases between. The CDR3 covers 13 residues. The CDR3 DNA reads as TGTGCCAGCTACGAACAGGAAGGTGCTGAAGCTTTCTTT. Translation gives CASYEQEGAEAFF.

The V and J genes are TRBV5-6 and TRBJ2-1, with 10 bases aligning to TRBD2. The CDR3 sequence is 17 residues long. In germline, CDR1 is SGHDT, CDR2 YYEEEE. The trim removed 3 bases at V and 2 bases at J, leaving 8 bases unmatched. The CDR3 DNA reads TGTGCCAGCAGCTCCATGGGGGGGACTAGCGCCTACAATGAGCAGTTCTTC. Its protein product is CASSSMGGTSAYNEQFF.

The CDR3 protein is CASSTQGWHEQFF. In nucleotides, the CDR3 is TGTGCCAGTAGTACACAGGGATGGCATGAGCAGTTCTTC. The chain has TRBV19 and TRBJ2-1; a weak D match, TRBD1 (6 bases). V gave up 4 bases and J gave up 8 bases, with 12 bases separating them. Germline V lookup: CDR1 LNHDA, CDR2 SQIVND (reference sequence). This CDR3 has 13 residues.

The chain uses TRBV9 and TRBJ2-5; 7 positions agree with TRBD1. The CDR3 covers 14 residues. Germline CDR1 is SGDLS and CDR2 is YYNGEE. V was clipped by 0 bases and J by 2 bases; unmatched bases: 1. The CDR3 bases are TGTGCCAGCAGCGTAGGGGACAGACAAGAGACCCAGTACTTC. Translation: CASSVGDRQETQYF. Full variable domain (remainder filled in from reference TRBV9 and TRBJ2-5): DSGVTQTPKHLITATGQRVTLRCSPRSGDLSVYWYQQSLDQGLQFLIQYYNGEERAKGNILERFSAQQFPDLHSELNLSSLELGDSALYFCASSVGDRQETQYFGPGTRLLVL.

This chain uses TRBV6-5 with TRBJ2-3; no firm D call. V was shortened by 5 bases and J by 4 bases, with 16 bases between the two germline ends. CDR3 size: 15 residues. Germline loops: CDR1 MNHEY, CDR2 SVGAGI. The DNA for the CDR3 is TGTGCCAGCAGTCCGTTGGCGGAAGGAGCAGATACGCAGTATTTT. Translated, it gives CASSPLAEGADTQYF.

The genes are TRBV11-1 and TRBJ2-5, with 8 bases that match TRBD1. The V gene's germline CDR1 is SGHAT and CDR2 FQDESV (reference sequence). V dropped 5 bases and J dropped 3; count of bases not matched to a gene: 8. This CDR3 contains 15 residues. CDR3 loop: CASSTWDRPKETQYF. The CDR3 DNA sequence: TGTGCCAGCAGCACGTGGGACAGGCCCAAAGAGACCCAGTACTTC.

The sample holds one count of this clonotype. The gene calls are TRBV13 and TRBJ2-1; TRBD1 is a possible D gene (6 bases). This CDR3 comprises 16 residues. CDR1 is PRHDT, CDR2 FYEKMQ, per germline (reference sequence). The V gene lost 5 bases and the J gene lost 6 bases, with 20 bases spanning the gap. Written as DNA, the CDR3 is TGTGCCAGCAGCACCGAACAGGGCCCCTCCGGCAATGAGCAGTTCTTC. Translating it yields CASSTEQGPSGNEQFF. Together with reference TRBV13 and TRBJ2-1, the CDR3 gives the full variable domain: AAGVIQSPRHLIKEKRETATLKCYPIPRHDTVYWYQQGPGQDPQFLISFYEKMQSDKGSIPDRFSAQQFSDYHSELNMSSLELGDSALYFCASSTEQGPSGNEQFFGPGTRLTVL.

This chain links TRBV18 with TRBJ1-5, with a weak D call TRBD1 (6 bases). CDR1 is KGHSH and CDR2 is LQKENI in the germline V gene. This CDR3 contains 12 residues. V was cut by 6 bases and J by 5 bases, with 8 bases left in between. The CDR3 sequence is CASSEGDQPQHF. DNA for the CDR3: TGTGCCAGCTCGGAGGGGGATCAGCCCCAGCATTTT. Full variable domain (remainder filled in from reference TRBV18 and TRBJ1-5): NAGVMQNPRHLVRRRGQEARLRCSPMKGHSHVYWYRQLPEEGLKFMVYLQKENIIDESGMPKERFSAEFPKEGPSILRIQQVVRGDSAAYFCASSEGDQPQHFGDGTRLSIL.

The chain uses TRBV5-1 and TRBJ1-1; D perhaps matches TRBD1 (6 bases). V shed 4 bases and J shed 0 bases, with 19 bases lying between them. In germline, CDR1 is SGHRS, CDR2 YFSETQ. This CDR3 has 17 residues. CDR3 loop: CASSTGQSLNMNTEAFF. The CDR3 DNA is TGCGCCAGCAGCACCGGACAGTCACTAAACATGAACACTGAAGCTTTCTTT.